The 20 T cell receptor beta chains below all came from one sample that was sequenced in a study of PD-1 blockade in mismatch repair-deficient tumors. The table came from immunoSEQ multiplex PCR; TCRdb's copy has only in-frame clones and leaves some out. The sample has fewer than 10,000 clones; 75% to 90% are singletons. The sample in question was PBMCs, obtained around 46 weeks after starting pembrolizumab. Receptor source: an adult with mismatch repair-deficient cancer.

The chain carries TRBV18 and TRBJ1-5, with 7 bases matching TRBD1. CDR1 and CDR2 (germline): KGHSH, LQKENI. V shed 3 bases, J shed 11 bases, and the junction held 13 bases outside the gene matches. This CDR3 contains 15 residues. This chain's CDR3 is CASSPAGTESPAQHF. For the CDR3, the DNA is TGTGCCAGCTCACCCGCCGGGACAGAGTCCCCAGCCCAGCATTTT.

This rearrangement joins TRBV28 to TRBJ2-3, with TRBD1 matching 9 bases. V lost 10 bases to trimming and J lost 0 bases; unmatched junction nucleotides: 17. From germline, CDR1 is MDHEN and CDR2 SYDVKM. The CDR3 has 18 amino acids. CDR3 DNA sequence: TGTGCCACCCTCAGGACAGGGGTTTACCCCTCTAGCACAGATACGCAGTATTTT. Amino acids: CATLRTGVYPSSTDTQYF.

This clone has just one count. The CDR3 loop reads CARSLPSAGGCWYNEQFF. CDR3 coding DNA: TGTGCCAGAAGCTTGCCCTCGGCGGGAGGGTGTTGGTACAATGAGCAGTTCTTC. The genes are TRBV7-5 and TRBJ2-1; TRBD2 is taken as the D call from the table, unchecked against the DNA. TRBV7-5 has pseudogene status. There are 18 residues in the CDR3.

The V call is TRBV5-1, the J call TRBJ2-1; 8 positions agree with TRBD2. Germline V gene data show CDR1 as SGHRS and CDR2 as YFSETQ. J gave up 3 bases and V 0 bases, and 8 bases lay outside the gene matches. The CDR3 has 17 amino acids. CDR3 in amino acids: CASSLGPGGRVYNEQFF. In nucleotides, the CDR3 is TGCGCCAGCAGCTTGGGCCCGGGAGGGAGGGTCTACAATGAGCAGTTCTTC. The full variable domain, with the rest looked up from reference TRBV5-1 and TRBJ2-1, is KAGVTQTPRYLIKTRGQQVTLSCSPISGHRSVSWYQQTPGQGLQFLFEYFSETQRNKGNFPGRFSGRQFSNSRSEMNVSTLELGDSALYLCASSLGPGGRVYNEQFFGPGTRLTVL.

The chain has TRBV15 and TRBJ2-3; 12 bases match TRBD2. Trimming removed 5 bases from V and 0 bases from J; junction bases left unmatched: 6. Germline V gene data show CDR1 as LNHNV and CDR2 as YYDKDF (reference sequence). There are 17 residues in the CDR3. In nucleotides, the CDR3 is TGTGCCACCAGCGTCCCTAGCGGGAGGGTTAGCACAGATACGCAGTATTTT. It is translated as CATSVPSGRVSTDTQYF.

The chain has TRBV18 and TRBJ1-2, with D tentatively TRBD1 (5 bases). This CDR3 has 16 amino acids. Trimming took 2 bases from V and 2 from J, leaving 15 bases between them. Germline V gene sequence: CDR1 KGHSH, CDR2 LQKENI. CDR3 DNA sequence: TGTGCCAGCTCACCATCACAGGTTGACCTGAACTATGGCTACACCTTC. This gives the protein CASSPSQVDLNYGYTF. Full variable domain (remainder filled in from reference TRBV18 and TRBJ1-2): NAGVMQNPRHLVRRRGQEARLRCSPMKGHSHVYWYRQLPEEGLKFMVYLQKENIIDESGMPKERFSAEFPKEGPSILRIQQVVRGDSAAYFCASSPSQVDLNYGYTFGSGTRLTVV.

This clone was recorded only once. This chain joins TRBV9 and TRBJ1-1; a weak D match, TRBD1 (5 bases). Germline V gives CDR1 SGDLS, CDR2 YYNGEE. The CDR3 extends over 13 amino acids. The V end lost 6 bases, the J end lost 2 bases, and 11 bases lay between the germline ends. CDR3 bases: TGTGCCAGCACTTCGACAGTTAACACTGAAGCTTTCTTT. Translation: CASTSTVNTEAFF.

The rearrangement uses TRBV27 and TRBJ1-1; a possible D gene is TRBD1 (6 bases). Germline-derived CDR1 and CDR2 are MNHEY and SMNVEV (reference sequence). The CDR3 runs 14 residues. V lost 8 bases, J lost 6 bases, and 19 bases lay in between. In nucleotides, the CDR3 is TGTGCCAGCGGGTCACAGGGTTTGGGAGCTGAAGCTTTCTTT. Translated: CASGSQGLGAEAFF.

This chain connects TRBV28 to TRBJ1-1; perhaps TRBD1 as D (5 bases). CDR3 size: 11 residues. V dropped 7 bases and J dropped 9 bases, with 12 bases sitting between them. Looked up from germline, CDR1 is MDHEN and CDR2 is SYDVKM. The CDR3 DNA follows: TGTGCCAGCACCGCCGGGGGGAAAGCTTTCTTT. This encodes CASTAGGKAFF.

This sequence joins TRBV5-1 and TRBJ2-1; 10 nucleotides align to TRBD2. Germline values: CDR1 SGHRS, CDR2 YFSETQ. This CDR3 has 16 amino acids. After removal of 1 base from V and 10 bases from J, the junction contained 11 bases not matched to a gene. As DNA, the CDR3 is TGCGCCAGCAGCTTGACTAGCGGGAAAGGGGAGGACGAGCAGTTCTTC. Encoded protein: CASSLTSGKGEDEQFF.

This chain links TRBV5-1 with TRBJ2-1; no clear D gene. Trimming pared 2 bases from V and 0 bases from J, leaving 12 bases between. The germline CDR1 and CDR2 sequences are SGHRS and YFSETQ. The length of the CDR3 is 16 residues. CDR3 sequence reads: CASSFLVLGSYNEQFF. CDR3 bases: TGCGCCAGCAGCTTTCTTGTGCTCGGCTCCTACAATGAGCAGTTCTTC.

V is TRBV18 and J is TRBJ2-1, with 10 nucleotides matching TRBD2. The CDR3 runs to 15 residues. The V and J ends lost 3 bases and 6 bases, in that order; junction bases with no gene match: 5. The germline gives CDR1 KGHSH, CDR2 LQKENI. CDR3 coding DNA: TGTGCCAGCTCACCTCTAGCGGGAGAAGGCAATGAGCAGTTCTTC. This codes for CASSPLAGEGNEQFF.

The rearrangement links TRBV6-1 to TRBJ1-5; tentative D call: TRBD1 (5 bases). The CDR3 spans 14 residues. V lost 11 bases and J 8 bases, leaving 22 bases between the germline ends. Germline V lookup: CDR1 MNHNS, CDR2 SASEGT. Here the CDR3 DNA reads TGTGCCTCTCTGGTGCACTCCACGGGGGAGCCCCAGCATTTT. Protein: CASLVHSTGEPQHF.

The V gene is TRBV5-1, the J gene TRBJ2-3; TRBD2 matches 9 bases. Germline V lookup: CDR1 SGHRS, CDR2 YFSETQ. The CDR3 has 16 amino acids. V lost 4 bases, J lost 1 base, and 7 bases stayed unmatched. CDR3 region: CASSPATSGGTDTQYF. DNA of the CDR3: TGCGCCAGCAGCCCGGCGACTAGCGGAGGCACAGATACGCAGTATTTT.

This clone was observed a handful of times. This chain links TRBV25-1 with TRBJ2-2, with D possibly being TRBD2 (6 bases). Trimming shortened V by 9 bases and J by 8 bases, and 13 bases separated the two germline ends. The CDR3 sequence is 12 residues long. From germline, CDR1 is MGHDK and CDR2 SYGVNS. The CDR3 region has the DNA TGTGCCAGTCGGGAGTTTATTGGGGAGCTGTTTTTT. It yields the protein CASREFIGELFF.

The chain links TRBV18 to TRBJ2-7, with 10 bases identical to TRBD2. Trimming cost V 6 bases and J 0 bases; bases outside gene matches: 8. CDR3 length: 16 residues. CDR1 KGHSH and CDR2 LQKENI come from the germline V gene. CDR3 nucleotides: TGTGCCAGCTCCCCCCGGACTAGCGGTAGCTCCTACGAGCAGTACTTC. Translated: CASSPRTSGSSYEQYF.

This chain links TRBV7-9 with TRBJ2-2; D possibly corresponds to TRBD2 (6 bases). CDR1 and CDR2 (germline): SEHNR, FQNEAQ (reference sequence). V was cut by 1 base and J by 0 bases, with 6 bases left in between. This CDR3 is built from 15 residues. CDR3 in DNA: TGTGCCAGCAGCTTAGGACTAGCGAACACCGGGGAGCTGTTTTTT. Protein product: CASSLGLANTGELFF.

The chain's CDR3 is CASSPRRAGMGYEQFF. The CDR3 bases are TGTGCCAGCAGCCCACGGCGGGCGGGAATGGGATATGAGCAGTTCTTC. This chain links TRBV7-6 with TRBJ2-1; D possibly corresponds to TRBD2 (6 bases). This CDR3 has 16 amino acids. Germline lookup yields CDR1 SGHVS and CDR2 FNYEAQ. Trimming cost V 5 bases and J 8 bases, with 22 bases left between them.

This chain joins TRBV5-1 and TRBJ2-5; unclear D gene. The V and J ends lost 2 bases and 1 base respectively, with 6 bases between them. The CDR3 is 13 residues long. Germline V gene data show CDR1 as SGHRS and CDR2 as YFSETQ. CDR3 amino acids: CASSFRVQETQYF. The CDR3 DNA follows: TGCGCCAGCAGCTTCCGGGTCCAAGAGACCCAGTACTTC.

This rearrangement joins TRBV7-3 to TRBJ2-5, with 8 positions matching TRBD1. Trimming at V came to 3 bases and at J to 4 bases, leaving 1 base not matched to a gene. Germline CDR1 is SGHTA and CDR2 is FQGTGA. This CDR3 region has 13 residues. The CDR3 loop reads CASSFGQGETQYF. The CDR3 nucleotides are TGTGCCAGCAGCTTTGGACAGGGAGAGACCCAGTACTTC.